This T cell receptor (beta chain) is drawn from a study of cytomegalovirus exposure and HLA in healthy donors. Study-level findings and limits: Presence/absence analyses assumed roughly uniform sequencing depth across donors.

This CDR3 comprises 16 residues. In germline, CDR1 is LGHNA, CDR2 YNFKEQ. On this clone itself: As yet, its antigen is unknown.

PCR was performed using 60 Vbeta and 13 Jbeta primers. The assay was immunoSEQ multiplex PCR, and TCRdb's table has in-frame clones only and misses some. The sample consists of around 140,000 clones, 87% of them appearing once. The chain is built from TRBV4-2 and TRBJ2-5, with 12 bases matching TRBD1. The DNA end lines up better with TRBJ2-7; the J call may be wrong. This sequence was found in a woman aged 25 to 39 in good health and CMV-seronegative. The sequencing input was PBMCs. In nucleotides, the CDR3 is TGTGCCAGCAGCCATCCCGGGACAGGGGGCCTCTACGAGCAGTACTTC. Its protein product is CASSHPGTGGLYEQYF.